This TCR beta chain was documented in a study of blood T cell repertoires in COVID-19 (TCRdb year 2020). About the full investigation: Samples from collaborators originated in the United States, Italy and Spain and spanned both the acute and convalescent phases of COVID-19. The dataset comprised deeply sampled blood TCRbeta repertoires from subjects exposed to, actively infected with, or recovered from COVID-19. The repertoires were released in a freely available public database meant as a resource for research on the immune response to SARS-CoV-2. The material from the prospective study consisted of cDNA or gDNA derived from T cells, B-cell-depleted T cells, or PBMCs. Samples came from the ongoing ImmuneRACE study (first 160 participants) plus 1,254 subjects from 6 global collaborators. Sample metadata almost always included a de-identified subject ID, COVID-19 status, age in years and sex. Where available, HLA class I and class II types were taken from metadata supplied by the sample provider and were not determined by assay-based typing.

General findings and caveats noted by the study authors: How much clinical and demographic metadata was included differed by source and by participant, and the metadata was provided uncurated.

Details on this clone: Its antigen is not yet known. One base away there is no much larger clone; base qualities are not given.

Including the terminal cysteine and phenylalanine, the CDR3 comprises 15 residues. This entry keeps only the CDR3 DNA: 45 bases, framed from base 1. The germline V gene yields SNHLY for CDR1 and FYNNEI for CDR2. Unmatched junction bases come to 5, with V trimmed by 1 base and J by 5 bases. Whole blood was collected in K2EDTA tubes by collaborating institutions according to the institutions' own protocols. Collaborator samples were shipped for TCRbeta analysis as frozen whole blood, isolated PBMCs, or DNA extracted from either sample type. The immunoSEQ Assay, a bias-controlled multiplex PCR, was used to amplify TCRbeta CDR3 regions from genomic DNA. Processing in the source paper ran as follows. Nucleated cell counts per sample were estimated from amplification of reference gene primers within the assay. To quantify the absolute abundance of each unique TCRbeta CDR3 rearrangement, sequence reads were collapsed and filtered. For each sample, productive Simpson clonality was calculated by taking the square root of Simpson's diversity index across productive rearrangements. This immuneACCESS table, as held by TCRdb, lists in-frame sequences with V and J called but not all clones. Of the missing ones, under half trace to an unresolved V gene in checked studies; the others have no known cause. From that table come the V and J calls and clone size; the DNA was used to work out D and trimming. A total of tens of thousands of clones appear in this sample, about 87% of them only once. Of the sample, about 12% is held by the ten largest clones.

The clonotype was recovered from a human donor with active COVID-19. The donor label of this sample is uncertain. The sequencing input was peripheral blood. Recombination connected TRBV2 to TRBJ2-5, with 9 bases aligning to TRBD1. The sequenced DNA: TGTGCCAGCAGTGAAGGGTGGACAGGGGAGGAGACCCAGTACTTC. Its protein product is CASSEGWTGEETQYF.